This TCR beta chain was retrieved from a study of identical twins. Germline CDR1 is SGHRS and CDR2 is YFSETQ. The V end was cut by 0 bases, the J end by 4 bases, with 14 bases between. The CDR3 loop spans 15 amino acids. TCRdb re-analysed the 5' RACE reads in MiXCR, keeping a single row per CDR3 protein. The sample lists about 210,000 distinct CDR3 sequences; around 10% were seen once. In its sample, this clonotype was seen a few times. The rearrangement joins TRBV5-1 to TRBJ2-7, with D possibly TRBD2 on 5 matching bases. The receptor comes from a woman younger than 30 in good health. Specimen: memory (CD45RO+) T cells sorted from blood. CDR3 bases: TGCGCCAGCAGCTTGGAAGTTAGCGCCCATTACGAGCAGTACTTC. Translated: CASSLEVSAHYEQYF.